The 21 T cell receptor beta chains below were found in one sample sequenced in a study of control samples from healthy donors and cancer patients. Sequencing was performed with immunoSEQ multiplex PCR; in TCRdb, only in-frame clones are kept and a portion is missing. The sample includes about 120,000 clones, 88% of them seen just once. The sequenced sample was blood. The receptors were sampled from a woman aged 65 to 85 in good health.

V gene TRBV19 combines with J gene TRBJ1-2; tentative D call: TRBD1 (6 bases). V lost 6 bases and J lost 7, with 12 bases in between. The germline CDR1 and CDR2 sequences are LNHDA and SQIVND (reference sequence). CDR3 length: 12 residues. CDR3 nucleotides: TGTGCCAGTAGCACAACAGGGTTTGGCTACACCTTC. Encoded protein: CASSTTGFGYTF.

This chain links TRBV19 with TRBJ2-5; possible D gene TRBD1, 5 bases. Trimming left V 4 bases short and J 3 bases short, with 6 bases between. CDR3 length: 12 residues. Germline values: CDR1 LNHDA, CDR2 SQIVND (reference sequence). Written as DNA, the CDR3 is TGTGCCAGTAGTAACAGGAAAGAGACCCAGTACTTC. This codes for CASSNRKETQYF.

The genes are TRBV5-4 and TRBJ1-2, with D possibly being TRBD1 (5 bases). The germline V gene has CDR1 SGHNT and CDR2 YYREEE (reference sequence). Trimming cost V 1 base and J 8 bases, with 9 bases left between them. The CDR3 contains 12 residues. The CDR3 DNA reads TGTGCCAGCAGCTTGTTGGGGGAGGGCTACACCTTC. It codes for CASSLLGEGYTF. Complete variable domain (other parts from reference TRBV5-4 and TRBJ1-2): ETGVTQSPTHLIKTRGQQVTLRCSSQSGHNTVSWYQQALGQGPQFIFQYYREEENGRGNFPPRFSGLQFPNYSSELNVNALELDDSALYLCASSLLGEGYTFGSGTRLTVV.

The chain couples TRBV7-3 to TRBJ1-1; 10 bases agree with TRBD1. The V and J ends lost 6 bases and 4 bases, in that order; junction bases with no gene match: 5. Germline V CDR1 and CDR2: SGHTA, FQGTGA. CDR3 length equals 14 residues. CDR3 in amino acids: CASSSGTGVTEAFF. The CDR3 DNA sequence: TGTGCCAGCAGTTCCGGGACAGGGGTCACTGAAGCTTTCTTT.

The chain has TRBV27 and TRBJ1-6; D is unresolved. Trimming cost V 6 bases and J 6 bases, with 15 bases left between them. Germline lookup yields CDR1 MNHEY and CDR2 SMNVEV (reference sequence). The CDR3 spans 15 residues. The CDR3 region has the DNA TGTGCCAGCAGCCCCTCCCCCGGTGTTAATTCACCCCTCCACTTT. It specifies CASSPSPGVNSPLHF.

In this sample, this clone turned up a few times. This chain uses TRBV7-8 with TRBJ1-5, with a tentative D call TRBD1 (5 bases). Germline-derived CDR1 and CDR2 are SGHVS and FQNEAQ. The V end was cut by 6 bases, the J end by 2 bases, with 8 bases between. The CDR3 extends over 13 amino acids. The CDR3 nucleotides are TGTGCCAGCAGTGACAGCCGCAATCAGCCCCAGCATTTT. This sequence encodes CASSDSRNQPQHF.

The rearrangement links TRBV6-2 or TRBV6-3 to TRBJ1-5, with a weak D call TRBD1 (6 bases). The CDR3 covers 12 residues. Trimming took off 2 bases at V and 7 bases at J, with 6 bases between the two ends. Germline assignment: CDR1 MNHEY and CDR2 SVGEGT. The DNA for the CDR3 is TGTGCCAGCAGTTACGGGGGCCAGCCCCAGCATTTT. Amino acids: CASSYGGQPQHF.

The chain joins TRBV20-1 to TRBJ2-1; weak D call: TRBD2 (5 bases). V lost 3 bases to trimming and J lost 5 bases, with 14 bases between them. In germline, CDR1 is DFQATT, CDR2 SNEGSKA (reference sequence). The CDR3 has 14 amino acids. The CDR3 region is CSASGLFGNNEQFF. The CDR3 bases are TGCAGTGCTAGTGGACTGTTCGGTAACAATGAGCAGTTCTTC.

The chain recombines TRBV20-1 with TRBJ2-3; D is unclear. The CDR3 length is 11 residues. Germline CDR1 and CDR2: DFQATT and SNEGSKA (reference sequence). Trimming took 6 bases from V and 10 from J, leaving 14 bases between them. The DNA for the CDR3 is TGCAGTGCCGCCCTTGCGATATCGCAGTATTTT. Translating it yields CSAALAISQYF.

The chain has TRBV27 and TRBJ2-1; TRBD2 matches at 10 bases. Germline V lookup: CDR1 MNHEY, CDR2 SMNVEV (reference sequence). V gave up 9 bases and J gave up 4 bases; unmatched junction bases: 6. CDR3 length: 14 residues. In nucleotides, the CDR3 is TGTGCCAGTTCTCTAGCGGGGGTATACAATGAGCAGTTCTTC. Translation: CASSLAGVYNEQFF.

J is TRBJ1-4 and V is TRBV15; no clear D. Per the germline V gene, CDR1 is LNHNV and CDR2 is YYDKDF (reference sequence). The CDR3 runs 13 residues. With 0 bases removed from V and 6 bases from J, the gap between germline ends came to 5 bases. The DNA for the CDR3 is TGTGCCACCAGCAGAGATCCAGATGAAAAACTGTTTTTT. Translated, it gives CATSRDPDEKLFF. The variable domain in full, completed from reference TRBV15 and TRBJ1-4, reads DAMVIQNPRYQVTQFGKPVTLSCSQTLNHNVMYWYQQKSSQAPKLLFHYYDKDFNNEADTPDNFQSRRPNTSFCFLDIRSPGLGDTAMYLCATSRDPDEKLFFGSGTQLSVL.

The chain combines TRBV21-1 with TRBJ1-5. TRBV21-1 represents a pseudogene. CDR3 length: 14 amino acids. The chain's CDR3 is CASSKRERGQPQHF. For the CDR3, the DNA is TGTGCCAGCAGCAAAAGAGAGCGGGGTCAGCCCCAGCATTTT.

The chain links TRBV2 to TRBJ1-4; D possibly corresponds to TRBD1 (5 bases). The CDR3 runs to 13 residues. Trimming cost V 7 bases and J 8 bases, with 14 bases left between them. The germline V gene encodes CDR1 SNHLY and CDR2 FYNNEI. CDR3 protein: CASMDPEGEKLFF. Written as DNA, the CDR3 is TGTGCCAGCATGGACCCGGAGGGGGAAAAACTGTTTTTT.

This rearrangement joins TRBV11-3 to TRBJ2-1, with 12 bases lining up with TRBD2. CDR3 size: 14 residues. CDR1 and CDR2 (germline): SGHNT, YENEEA. Germline trimming cut 5 bases from V and 8 bases from J; bases unmatched to any gene: 4. The DNA for the CDR3 is TGTGCCAGCAGCCCGGGACTAGCGGGCTATGAGCAGTTCTTC. Its translation is CASSPGLAGYEQFF.

J is TRBJ1-1 and V is TRBV7-2, with D possibly matching TRBD1 (5 bases). The CDR3 contains 15 residues. Trimming cost V 5 bases and J 0 bases, with 13 bases left between them. Germline loops: CDR1 SGHTA, CDR2 FQGNSA. The CDR3 DNA reads as TGTGCCAGCAGCGAGATGGGGGGTTTGAACACTGAAGCTTTCTTT. Amino acids: CASSEMGGLNTEAFF.

The chain is built from TRBV6-4 and TRBJ2-1, with 8 bases aligning to TRBD2. Germline V gene lookup returns CDR1 MRHNA and CDR2 SNTAGT. V dropped 3 bases and J dropped 5; count of bases not matched to a gene: 6. The CDR3 sequence is 15 residues long. CDR3 protein: CASSEVGGEDNEQFF. CDR3 in DNA: TGTGCCAGCAGTGAGGTCGGGGGGGAGGACAATGAGCAGTTCTTC.

The chain combines TRBV6-6 with TRBJ2-7, with a possible D match to TRBD2 (6 bases). Germline CDR1 and CDR2: MNHNY and SVGAGI (reference sequence). Trimming stripped 2 bases from V and 2 bases from J, with 10 bases between. The CDR3 is 14 residues long. CDR3 in DNA: TGTGCCAGCAGTTACCTTGGGGGGACCTACGAGCAGTACTTC. Its protein is CASSYLGGTYEQYF.

This clone was seen a single time. The chain combines TRBV7-9 with TRBJ1-6; D might be TRBD1 (5 bases). The CDR3 has 19 residues. Germline lookup yields CDR1 SEHNR and CDR2 FQNEAQ (reference sequence). The V gene lost 0 bases and the J gene lost 3 bases, with 18 bases spanning the gap. CDR3 sequence: CASSLAGTADGGYNSPLHF. In DNA form, the CDR3 reads TGTGCCAGCAGCTTAGCTGGGACGGCGGACGGGGGCTATAATTCACCCCTCCACTTT. Using reference TRBV7-9 and TRBJ1-6 for the parts outside the CDR3, the full variable domain is DTGVSQNPRHKITKRGQNVTFRCDPISEHNRLYWYRQTLGQGPEFLTYFQNEAQLEKSRLLSDRFSAERPKGSFSTLEIQRTEQGDSAMYLCASSLAGTADGGYNSPLHFGNGTRLTVT.

This chain links TRBV5-1 with TRBJ1-2; D remains ambiguous. Trimming removed 6 bases from V and 0 bases from J, with 15 bases in between. The CDR3 length is 15 residues. Germline lookup yields CDR1 SGHRS and CDR2 YFSETQ. CDR3 sequence: CASKTEPNTNYGYTF. CDR3 nucleotide sequence: TGCGCCAGCAAGACGGAGCCTAATACTAACTATGGCTACACCTTC.

The chain combines TRBV9 with TRBJ2-2, with unresolved D. Trimming took 0 bases from V and 0 from J, leaving 3 bases between them. The CDR3 runs to 14 residues. CDR1 is SGDLS, CDR2 YYNGEE, per germline. In DNA, the CDR3 is TGTGCCAGCAGCGTAGCTGCGAACACCGGGGAGCTGTTTTTT. It translates to CASSVAANTGELFF.

The chain uses TRBV29-1 and TRBJ1-1; D gene unclear. Trimming removed 7 bases at V and 3 bases at J, with 18 bases between. Per germline, CDR1 SQVTM and CDR2 ANQGSEA. CDR3 size: 14 residues. The CDR3 region is CSGSFASVDTEAFF. CDR3 bases: TGCAGCGGCAGTTTCGCCTCGGTCGACACTGAAGCTTTCTTT.